This is a list of T cell receptor beta chains from one sample in a study of blood T cell repertoires in COVID-19. Here immunoSEQ multiplex PCR was the method, and the copy in TCRdb shows in-frame clones only, minus some. The table shows 210,000 or so clones, with over 75% occurring only once. Sequenced material: peripheral blood. These receptors all stem from a man aged 50 to 59 with COVID-19, enrolled during active disease. The CDR3 runs from the conserved cysteine through the conserved F or W. The order of the fields is clone size, J gene, D gene, V gene, CDR3 DNA, CDR3 protein. The D gene is left open where the match is weak. Clone size is shown for a subset of rows, as once, few, many or a class of expanded clone.

size: .; J: TRBJ2-3; D: TRBD2; V: TRBV3-1/TRBV3-2; DNA: TGTGCCAGCAGCCAAGCGGGGGGGTCCTACACAGATACGCAGTATTTT; CDR3: CASSQAGGSYTDTQYF
size: .; J: TRBJ1-2; D: TRBD1; V: TRBV6-5; DNA: TGTGCCAGCAGTATAGGACAGGGGGCTGGCTACACCTTC; CDR3: CASSIGQGAGYTF
size: .; J: TRBJ1-3; D: TRBD1; V: TRBV5-1; DNA: TGCGCCAGCAGCTTGGGGGGACAGGCGTATGGAAACACCATATATTTT; CDR3: CASSLGGQAYGNTIYF
size: .; J: TRBJ2-2; D: .; V: TRBV21-1; DNA: TGTGCCAGCAGCAAAGTCACCGGGACACCGAACACCGGGGAGCTGTTTTTT; CDR3: CASSKVTGTPNTGELFF
size: once; J: TRBJ1-5; D: .; V: TRBV18; DNA: TGTGCCAGCTCACCAATAGGCCAACAGCCCAATCAGCCCCAGCATTTT; CDR3: CASSPIGQQPNQPQHF
size: once; J: TRBJ2-5; D: TRBD1; V: TRBV3-1/TRBV3-2; DNA: TGTGCCAGCAGCCAAAGGACAGGCCATCAAGAGACCCAGTACTTC; CDR3: CASSQRTGHQETQYF
size: .; J: TRBJ1-1; D: .; V: TRBV11-3; DNA: TGTGCCAGCAGCTTAGTGGCGAACACTGAAGCTTTCTTT; CDR3: CASSLVANTEAFF
size: .; J: TRBJ1-3; D: .; V: TRBV6-2/TRBV6-3; DNA: TGTGCCAGCAGTTACTCGTTGTACAGTCGACCAGGTGGAAACACCATATATTTT; CDR3: CASSYSLYSRPGGNTIYF
size: .; J: TRBJ1-2; D: .; V: TRBV5-3; DNA: TGTGCCAGAAGCCCGAGAACCGAGGCCTCCGGCTACACCTTC; CDR3: CARSPRTEASGYTF
size: .; J: TRBJ1-1; D: .; V: TRBV2; DNA: TGTGCCAGCAGTGAAGTTAGGGGTCCAGAAGCTTTCTTT; CDR3: CASSEVRGPEAFF
size: .; J: TRBJ2-2; D: TRBD2; V: TRBV4-2; DNA: TGTGCCAGCAGCCAAGATCCTTTCCTAGCGGGGGCACCGGGTGGGGAGCTGTTTTTT; CDR3: CASSQDPFLAGAPGGELFF
size: .; J: TRBJ2-7; D: .; V: TRBV12-3/TRBV12-4; DNA: TGTGCCAGCATGAGGGGGTTGGTCTACGAGCAGTACTTC; CDR3: CASMRGLVYEQYF
size: .; J: TRBJ1-1; D: .; V: TRBV6-5; DNA: TGTGCCAGCAGTTGGTTGGGGGCGACCACTGAAGCTTTCTTT; CDR3: CASSWLGATTEAFF
size: .; J: TRBJ1-5; D: TRBD1; V: TRBV7-8; DNA: TGTGCCAGCAGCTTTGGCTCCGGGACAGGGGGCTATCAGCCCCAGCATTTT; CDR3: CASSFGSGTGGYQPQHF
size: .; J: TRBJ2-2; D: TRBD1; V: TRBV7-7; DNA: TGTGCTAGCAGCCAGATGGACAGGCCGAACACCGGGGAGCTGTTTTTT; CDR3: CASSQMDRPNTGELFF
size: .; J: TRBJ1-2; D: TRBD1; V: TRBV5-1; DNA: TGCGCCAGCAGCTTGGTAACAGGGGGCGACTCTTTTGGCTACACCTTC; CDR3: CASSLVTGGDSFGYTF
size: .; J: TRBJ2-1; D: TRBD2; V: TRBV7-3; DNA: TGTGCCAGCGGGACTAGCGGTGACAATGAGCAGTTCTTC; CDR3: CASGTSGDNEQFF
size: once; J: TRBJ1-5; D: .; V: TRBV2; DNA: TGTGCCAGCAGTGCCCGGGACACCTGGGAGCCCCAGCATTTT; CDR3: CASSARDTWEPQHF
size: .; J: TRBJ1-5; D: .; V: TRBV5-1; DNA: TGCGCCAGCAGCTTCGGGGGAAGGGATCAGCCCCAGCATTTT; CDR3: CASSFGGRDQPQHF
size: .; J: TRBJ2-1; D: .; V: TRBV9; DNA: TGTGCCAGCAGCGTAGATGGGGGGAGCAATGAGCAGTTCTTC; CDR3: CASSVDGGSNEQFF
size: few; J: TRBJ1-4; D: TRBD1; V: TRBV14; DNA: TGTGCCAGCAGCCACCAGACAGGGACGGAAAAACTGTTTTTT; CDR3: CASSHQTGTEKLFF
size: .; J: TRBJ2-2; D: .; V: TRBV6-1; DNA: TGTGCCAGCAGTGAAACTGCATTCACCGGGGAGCTGTTTTTT; CDR3: CASSETAFTGELFF
size: .; J: TRBJ2-1; D: .; V: TRBV6-2/TRBV6-3; DNA: TGTGCCAGCAGTTACCCTAGGTATGAGCAGTTCTTC; CDR3: CASSYPRYEQFF
size: once; J: TRBJ2-3; D: .; V: TRBV7-3; DNA: TGTGCCAGCAGCTCAGGGGTCCCAGATACGCAGTATTTT; CDR3: CASSSGVPDTQYF
size: .; J: TRBJ2-2; D: TRBD2; V: TRBV7-2; DNA: TGTGCCAGCAGCTTTTTTAGCGGGGGGGCGACCGGGGAGCTGTTTTTT; CDR3: CASSFFSGGATGELFF
size: once; J: TRBJ1-5; D: .; V: TRBV4-3; DNA: TGCGCCAGCAGCCAAGACCATAGCAATCAGCCCCAGCATTTT; CDR3: CASSQDHSNQPQHF
size: few; J: TRBJ2-1; D: TRBD2; V: TRBV6-1; DNA: TGTGCCAGCAGTGAAGATGGGACTAGCGGGGATAGCTCCTACAATGAGCAGTTCTTC; CDR3: CASSEDGTSGDSSYNEQFF
size: .; J: TRBJ2-5; D: TRBD2; V: TRBV7-9; DNA: TGTGCCAGCAGCCTCACTAACCTAAGACTAGCGGGGGAGACCCAGTACTTC; CDR3: CASSLTNLRLAGETQYF
size: .; J: TRBJ2-2; D: .; V: TRBV9; DNA: TGTGCCAGCAGCGTAGGAAACCCGGGGGGCTCGGACACCGGGGAGCTGTTTTTT; CDR3: CASSVGNPGGSDTGELFF
size: .; J: TRBJ2-1; D: TRBD1; V: TRBV7-9; DNA: TGTGCCAGCAGACCGAAAGGGACAGGGGGAAATGATGAGCAGTTCTTC; CDR3: CASRPKGTGGNDEQFF
size: once; J: TRBJ2-4; D: .; V: TRBV3-1/TRBV3-2; DNA: TGTGCCAGCAGCCAAGATCGGGGAAACATTCAGTACTTC; CDR3: CASSQDRGNIQYF
size: .; J: TRBJ2-7; D: TRBD1; V: TRBV4-1; DNA: TGCGCCAGCAGCCAAGATTTGGGACAGGCTGGCGAGCAGTACTTC; CDR3: CASSQDLGQAGEQYF
size: .; J: TRBJ2-3; D: TRBD1; V: TRBV29-1; DNA: TGCAGCGTCAGGACAGGGCTGACAGATACGCAGTATTTT; CDR3: CSVRTGLTDTQYF
size: .; J: TRBJ2-7; D: TRBD1; V: TRBV5-1; DNA: TGCGCCAGCAGCTTAACAGGGGGCCCCTACGAGCAGTACTTC; CDR3: CASSLTGGPYEQYF
size: .; J: TRBJ2-7; D: TRBD2; V: TRBV7-9; DNA: TGTGCCAGCAGCTCCCCTCTTAGCGGGGGGGCCCACTACGAGCAGTACTTC; CDR3: CASSSPLSGGAHYEQYF
size: .; J: TRBJ2-1; D: TRBD1; V: TRBV11-3; DNA: TGTGCCAGCAGCAGTACCAGGGGGCATTTTGCCAATGAGCAGTTCTTC; CDR3: CASSSTRGHFANEQFF
size: .; J: TRBJ2-5; D: TRBD2; V: TRBV7-2; DNA: TGTGCCAGCAGCTTAGGGCTAGCGGGGTGGTCCCAGTACTTC; CDR3: CASSLGLAGWSQYF
size: .; J: TRBJ1-1; D: .; V: TRBV11-2; DNA: TGTGCCAGCAGCCCCTCCCGGCCGGGCGGGGCTTTCTTT; CDR3: CASSPSRPGGAFF
size: .; J: TRBJ2-3; D: TRBD2; V: TRBV4-3; DNA: TGCGCCAGCAGCCAAGATACGGGGGGAGATACGCAGTATTTT; CDR3: CASSQDTGGDTQYF
size: .; J: TRBJ1-2; D: TRBD1; V: TRBV6-6; DNA: TGTGCCAGCATGGCGCCGCAGGGGGTGGGAGGCTACACCTTC; CDR3: CASMAPQGVGGYTF
size: once; J: TRBJ1-1; D: TRBD1; V: TRBV3-1/TRBV3-2; DNA: TGTGCCAGCAGCTACCTACAGGGGCGCACTGAAGCTTTCTTT; CDR3: CASSYLQGRTEAFF
size: .; J: TRBJ1-3; D: TRBD1; V: TRBV13; DNA: TGTGCCAGCAGCTCGGACAGGGACCGCACCATATATTTT; CDR3: CASSSDRDRTIYF
size: .; J: TRBJ1-5; D: .; V: TRBV2; DNA: TGTGCCAGCATGGCGGGGCTGAATCAGCCCCAGCATTTT; CDR3: CASMAGLNQPQHF
size: .; J: TRBJ1-3; D: .; V: TRBV3-1/TRBV3-2; DNA: TGTGCCAGCGGAACAGGCTCTGGAAACACCATATATTTT; CDR3: CASGTGSGNTIYF
size: .; J: TRBJ1-5; D: TRBD1; V: TRBV19; DNA: TGTGCCAGTAGTATTGGGACAGGGCAATATCAGCCCCAGCATTTT; CDR3: CASSIGTGQYQPQHF
size: .; J: TRBJ1-6; D: TRBD1; V: TRBV19; DNA: TGTGCCAGTAGGTCCGGGACAGGGGCTCTTAATTCACCCCTCCACTTT; CDR3: CASRSGTGALNSPLHF
size: once; J: TRBJ1-2; D: TRBD1; V: TRBV20-1; DNA: TGCAGTGCTAGTGGGGACAGAAACTATGGCTACACCTTC; CDR3: CSASGDRNYGYTF
size: .; J: TRBJ2-2; D: .; V: TRBV4-2; DNA: TGTGCCAGCAGCCAAGTCTACTTAAACACCGGGGAGCTGTTTTTT; CDR3: CASSQVYLNTGELFF